Each of the 18 T cell receptor beta chains below was sequenced from the same sample in a study of CD8+ T cells in alopecia areata. Treatment: oral pan-JAK inhibitor, 5-10 mg twice daily. RNA extraction was followed by reverse transcription into cDNA, which acted as the sequencing template. Using immunoSEQ multiplex PCR, the repertoire was profiled, and TCRdb retains in-frame clones only, with some absent. The repertoire holds around 200,000 clones, 50% to 65% seen once, with 10% to 14% in the top ten. The sample consisted of CD8+ T cells sorted from blood, taken at week 24, from a patient treated with tofacitinib. The receptors stem from a human donor with alopecia areata.

This clone was seen a single time. The chain joins TRBV6-5 to TRBJ1-1, with 8 bases identical to TRBD1. Germline values: CDR1 MNHEY, CDR2 SVGAGI. The CDR3 has 15 residues. V gave up 2 bases and J gave up 0 bases; unmatched junction bases: 2. This CDR3 is CASSYGQGLNTEAFF. CDR3 sequence (DNA): TGTGCCAGCAGTTACGGACAGGGCCTGAACACTGAAGCTTTCTTT.

V and J are TRBV10-3 and TRBJ2-1, with TRBD1 as a possible D gene (5 bases). This CDR3 has 15 residues. V gave up 3 bases and J gave up 1 base, with 10 bases separating them. CDR1 is ENHRY, CDR2 SYGVKD, per germline. The CDR3 loop reads CAISDRVESYNEQFF. CDR3 coding DNA: TGTGCCATCAGTGACAGGGTGGAATCCTACAATGAGCAGTTCTTC.

The rearrangement uses TRBV7-8 and TRBJ1-1, with 8 nucleotides matching TRBD1. Germline V lookup: CDR1 SGHVS, CDR2 FQNEAQ. After removal of 10 bases from V and 0 bases from J, the junction contained 7 bases not matched to a gene. The CDR3 is 14 amino acids. The CDR3 sequence: CATTDRGMNTEAFF. The CDR3 nucleotides read TGTGCCACCACTGACAGGGGCATGAACACTGAAGCTTTCTTT.

This clone appeared a single time. The V call is TRBV30, the J call TRBJ1-6, with D possibly TRBD1 on 6 matching bases. V shed 2 bases and J shed 7 bases, with 9 bases lying between them. CDR3 length equals 13 residues. The germline CDR1 and CDR2 sequences are GTSNPN and SVGIG (reference sequence). The DNA of the CDR3 is TGTGCCTGGAGTCAGGACAGCAATTCACCCCTCCACTTT. Translating gives CAWSQDSNSPLHF.

The chain is built from TRBV19 and TRBJ1-5, with a possible D match to TRBD1 (6 bases). The CDR3 sequence is 13 residues long. Looked up from germline, CDR1 is LNHDA and CDR2 is SQIVND (reference sequence). Trimming left V 10 bases short and J 2 bases short, with 12 bases between. CDR3 in amino acids: CATTPGGNQPQHF. The CDR3 coding sequence is TGTGCCACGACTCCAGGGGGCAATCAGCCCCAGCATTTT.

This clone was counted between two and nine times. The rearrangement uses TRBV5-6 and TRBJ1-5; 7 bases line up with TRBD1. The ends lost 4 bases at V and 5 bases at J; junction bases unmatched: 6. This CDR3 spans 14 amino acids. The V gene's germline CDR1 is SGHDT and CDR2 YYEEEE. CDR3 nucleotides: TGTGCCAGCAGCCAAACAGGGGTTTATCAGCCCCAGCATTTT. Translating gives CASSQTGVYQPQHF.

The chain joins TRBV2 to TRBJ1-2, with a weak D call TRBD1 (6 bases). Germline V gene data show CDR1 as SNHLY and CDR2 as FYNNEI. V gave up 0 bases and J gave up 2 bases, with 10 bases separating them. The CDR3 length is 15 residues. CDR3 DNA sequence: TGTGCCAGCAGTGAAGCGGGCCAGGGGAACTATGGCTACACCTTC. The encoded protein is CASSEAGQGNYGYTF.

J is TRBJ2-3 and V is TRBV13; 8 bases line up with TRBD2. The CDR3 extends over 14 amino acids. From germline, CDR1 is PRHDT and CDR2 FYEKMQ (reference sequence). Unmatched junction bases numbered 4, after V lost 3 bases and J lost 5 bases. DNA of the CDR3: TGTGCCAGCAGCTTGGGACTAGAGGAAGATACGCAGTATTTT. Translation: CASSLGLEEDTQYF.

V usage is TRBV2 and J usage is TRBJ1-2; D gene unclear. The germline V gene has CDR1 SNHLY and CDR2 FYNNEI. This CDR3 has 13 residues. V was cut by 4 bases and J by 0 bases, with 6 bases left in between. CDR3 protein: CASSGDTNYGYTF. The CDR3 nucleotides are TGTGCCAGCAGTGGTGACACTAACTATGGCTACACCTTC.

J is TRBJ2-1 and V is TRBV11-3; TRBD1 aligns across 9 bases. This CDR3 has 15 residues. V lost 7 bases to trimming and J lost 6 bases; unmatched junction nucleotides: 10. Germline loops: CDR1 SGHNT, CDR2 YENEEA. The CDR3 coding sequence is TGTGCCAGCACCCCCGGGACAGGGTGGATCAATGAGCAGTTCTTC. Amino acid sequence: CASTPGTGWINEQFF.

This clone was counted between two and nine times. This sample includes further DNA sequences coding for the same CDR3. The chain carries TRBV19 and TRBJ1-1; 7 bases match TRBD1. Germline V lookup: CDR1 LNHDA, CDR2 SQIVND (reference sequence). This CDR3 is 12 amino acids long. The trim removed 9 bases at V and 1 base at J, leaving 2 bases unmatched. The CDR3 is CASRTGNTEAFF. The CDR3 DNA is TGTGCCAGCAGGACAGGGAACACTGAAGCTTTCTTT.

CDR3 coding DNA: TGCAGCGTTGAAGCTAGCGGGGGTTACGAGCAGTACTTC. It translates to CSVEASGGYEQYF. This sequence joins TRBV29-1 and TRBJ2-7, with TRBD2 matching over 10 bases. The CDR3 has 13 amino acids. V was pared by 1 base and J by 4 bases, with 1 base of the junction left unmatched. The V gene's germline CDR1 is SQVTM and CDR2 ANQGSEA.

This clone was seen only a few times. V is TRBV29-1 and J is TRBJ2-3; 7 bases are shared with TRBD1. CDR1 SQVTM and CDR2 ANQGSEA come from the germline V gene. The CDR3 loop spans 13 amino acids. V gave up 2 bases and J gave up 5 bases; unmatched junction bases: 4. The CDR3 is CSVEQGEIDTQYF. The CDR3 nucleotides are TGCAGCGTTGAACAGGGGGAAATAGATACGCAGTATTTT.

The chain combines TRBV29-1 with TRBJ1-1; D gene ambiguous. CDR3 length: 16 residues. Per the germline V gene, CDR1 is SQVTM and CDR2 is ANQGSEA. Between the trimmed V and J ends, which lost 3 bases and 3 bases, there was a span of 20 bases. Here the CDR3 reads CSVDGAEGGWDTEAFF. The DNA of the CDR3 is TGCAGCGTTGATGGAGCAGAAGGAGGTTGGGACACTGAAGCTTTCTTT.

This clone was counted a few times. The chain carries TRBV7-8 and TRBJ2-1; 13 bases are a match to TRBD2. CDR3 length: 18 residues. Germline V gene data show CDR1 as SGHVS and CDR2 as FQNEAQ. With V trimmed by 5 bases and J by 2 bases, 9 bases remained unmatched. The CDR3 bases are TGTGCCAGCAGCCCCGGACTAGCGGGGGCAAACCCCTACAATGAGCAGTTCTTC. Translated: CASSPGLAGANPYNEQFF.

The rearrangement links TRBV6-1 to TRBJ1-2; the D gene is possibly TRBD1 (6 bases). Trimming cost V 3 bases and J 4 bases, with 12 bases left between them. The V gene's germline CDR1 is MNHNS and CDR2 SASEGT. This CDR3 is 14 amino acids long. Written as DNA, the CDR3 is TGTGCCAGCAGTGATTCAGGGGCTGGCTATGGCTACACCTTC. Protein: CASSDSGAGYGYTF.

CDR3 region: CASSSLGSYNSPLHF. In DNA, the CDR3 is TGTGCCAGCAGCTCCCTAGGGTCCTATAATTCACCCCTCCACTTT. The gene calls are TRBV27 and TRBJ1-6; unclear D gene. CDR1 and CDR2 from the germline V gene are MNHEY and SMNVEV (reference sequence). The CDR3 spans 15 residues. Between the trimmed V and J ends, which lost 6 bases and 1 base, there was a span of 10 bases.

DNA of the CDR3: TGTGCCACCAGCACCTTGATAGCGGGAGCTGCCAGTCCCGAGACCCAGTACTTC. It yields the protein CATSTLIAGAASPETQYF. The genes are TRBV15 and TRBJ2-5, with 9 bases fitting TRBD2. Germline CDR1 is LNHNV and CDR2 is YYDKDF (reference sequence). This CDR3 is 18 amino acids long. The junction had 17 bases not matched to a gene; V was cut back by 4 bases and J by 5 bases.